The 6 T cell receptor beta chains presented below share a single source sample, sequenced in a study of blood T cell repertoires in COVID-19. Some clones are missing from TCRdb's copy, which holds only in-frame ones; the method was immunoSEQ multiplex PCR. The sample lists some 150,000 clones; more than 75% were seen once. The sequenced sample was peripheral blood. The receptors stem from a man in his fifties who had recovered from COVID-19.

The CDR3 DNA reads TGTGCCAGTAGTTTTCATAGCGGGGGGGGACAAGAGACCCAGTACTTC. Protein product: CASSFHSGGGQETQYF. The gene calls are TRBV19 and TRBJ2-5, with 11 positions matching TRBD2. The CDR3 totals 16 residues. Per the germline V gene, CDR1 is LNHDA and CDR2 is SQIVND (reference sequence). V lost 5 bases and J lost 2; bases outside the gene matches: 7.

About this clone: The sample contains more than one DNA sequence encoding this CDR3. V gene TRBV19 combines with J gene TRBJ1-5; D gene ambiguous. The CDR3 spans 12 residues. V lost 0 bases, J lost 7 bases, and 4 bases lay in between. CDR1 is LNHDA and CDR2 is SQIVND in the germline V gene (reference sequence). DNA of the CDR3: TGTGCCAGTAGTATAGAGAGACAGCCCCAGCATTTT. Residues: CASSIERQPQHF.

The chain joins TRBV4-2 to TRBJ1-2; 9 bases align to TRBD1. CDR1 and CDR2 from the germline V gene are LGHNA and YNFKEQ. The CDR3 contains 15 residues. After removal of 1 base from V and 6 bases from J, the junction contained 6 bases not matched to a gene. In DNA, the CDR3 is TGTGCCAGCAGCCAAGTGGGGACAGGGAAGAATGGCTACACCTTC. It codes for CASSQVGTGKNGYTF.

CDR3 sequence reads: CASSPSGVLYNEQFF. The DNA of the CDR3 is TGTGCCAGCAGCCCTAGCGGGGTTCTCTACAATGAGCAGTTCTTC. The rearrangement links TRBV5-6 to TRBJ2-1, with TRBD2 matching 9 bases. The ends lost 4 bases at V and 3 bases at J; junction bases unmatched: 5. Germline CDR1 reads SGHDT; CDR2 reads YYEEEE. The CDR3 is 15 amino acids.

The chain recombines TRBV14 with TRBJ1-2; D is perhaps TRBD1 (5 bases). The CDR3 runs 15 residues. V lost 0 bases and J 3 bases, leaving 11 bases between the germline ends. Germline values: CDR1 SGHDN, CDR2 FVKESK. The CDR3 spells CASSQEGVMDYGYTF. The CDR3 coding sequence is TGTGCCAGCAGCCAAGAAGGGGTTATGGACTATGGCTACACCTTC.

The chain carries TRBV4-3 and TRBJ1-6, with D possibly being TRBD1 (6 bases). Trimming stripped 0 bases from V and 5 bases from J, with 17 bases between. Germline-derived CDR1 and CDR2 are LGHNA and YSLEER. The CDR3 length is 18 residues. CDR3 bases: TGCGCCAGCAGCCAAGACCCCCGGGGGGCTGAAAATAATTCACCCCTCCACTTT. Amino acid sequence: CASSQDPRGAENNSPLHF.